This TCR beta chain originates from a study of shared clonotypes between healthy human individuals. Study background: Each donor's CD4 naive and CD4 memory cells filled three plates apiece, CD8 naive two, and CD8 memory one. Study conclusions and caveats: What naive subsets generally showed was a larger estimated richness than memory subsets showed.

The sorted-subset replicate PCRs were given 150 to 200 ng DNA, which is 30,000 to 35,000 T cell genomes. Clones were sequenced by immunoSEQ multiplex PCR, and TCRdb holds only the in-frame ones, with some missing. Here the sample spans 2 million to 3 million clones, 80% to 95% being singletons. On this clone: No antigen is known for it.

This TCR was sampled from a man aged 18 to 29 in good health. Some clones in this sample may be carry-over from other donors' samples. Sequenced: naive CD4+ T cells from PBMCs. Described subset: CD45RA+ positively selected.

The CDR3, as DNA: TGTGCCAGCAGCTTAGGTAGCGGGAGCGGAGAGACCCAGTACTTC. Translation gives CASSLGSGSGETQYF. The chain couples TRBV7-8 to TRBJ2-5; 9 bases are shared with TRBD2. J gave up 4 bases and V 1 base, and 4 bases lay outside the gene matches. The CDR3 has 15 amino acids. In germline, CDR1 is SGHVS, CDR2 FQNEAQ.